The 21 T cell receptor beta chains given below trace back to one sample, sequenced in a study of T cells in Graves' hyperthyroidism and ophthalmopathy. RNA transcripts provided the source from which TCR beta CDR3 regions were amplified. First-round RT-PCR with HTBI primers amplified the TCR CDR3 region. TCRdb re-analysed the multiplex PCR reads in MiXCR, keeping a single row per CDR3 protein. The sample contains a few hundred thousand distinct CDR3 sequences, more than 15% of which appear only once. Sequenced: blood. The receptors shown here come from a young woman with Graves' hyperthyroidism that later progressed to Graves' ophthalmopathy.

In its sample, this clonotype was seen many times. The V and J genes are TRBV6-1 and TRBJ2-1; the D is unclear. CDR3 length equals 15 residues. V shed 5 bases and J shed 4 bases, with 15 bases lying between them. CDR1 and CDR2 (germline): MNHNS, SASEGT. CDR3 amino acids: CASSSGRLGYNEQFF. CDR3 DNA sequence: TGTGCCAGCAGTTCTGGCAGGTTAGGGTACAATGAGCAGTTCTTC.

This clonotype turned up a few times. The chain recombines TRBV11-2 with TRBJ2-1; 10 bases agree with TRBD2. CDR1 is SGHAT and CDR2 is FQNNGV in the germline V gene. The J segment lost 5 bases and the V segment lost 1 base, leaving 2 bases of the junction unmatched. The CDR3 extends over 15 amino acids. CDR3 coding DNA: TGTGCCAGCAGCTTAGTTGGGACTAGCGACAATGAGCAGTTCTTC. The encoded protein is CASSLVGTSDNEQFF.

DNA for the CDR3: TGTGCCAGCAGTTATGGACAGCCTGGGGCGAATACGCAGTATTTT. This gives the protein CASSYGQPGANTQYF. The rearrangement joins TRBV6-5 to TRBJ2-3; perhaps TRBD1 as D (6 bases). The CDR3 totals 15 residues. Germline V gene lookup returns CDR1 MNHEY and CDR2 SVGAGI. Trimming shortened V by 3 bases and J by 7 bases, and 17 bases separated the two germline ends.

This clonotype came up a few times. V usage is TRBV13 and J usage is TRBJ2-3; 12 bases agree with TRBD2. Trimming at V came to 5 bases and at J to 1 base, leaving 13 bases not matched to a gene. Looked up from germline, CDR1 is PRHDT and CDR2 is FYEKMQ (reference sequence). The CDR3 is 19 amino acids. CDR3 nucleotides: TGTGCCAGCAGCCCCGGGACTAGCGGGTTGAGGTTTGGCACAGATACGCAGTATTTT. It specifies CASSPGTSGLRFGTDTQYF.

On this clonotype itself: A read error may explain this, as a much larger clone is one base away. The chain has TRBV6-5 and TRBJ2-7; a weak D match, TRBD2 (6 bases). The V and J ends lost 0 bases and 7 bases respectively, with 10 bases between them. Per germline, CDR1 MNHEY and CDR2 SVGAGI. The CDR3 runs 13 residues. The CDR3 loop reads CASSYSGGSEQYF. CDR3 nucleotide sequence: TGTGCCAGCAGTTACTCGGGGGGAAGTGAGCAGTACTTC.

Many counts were recorded for this clonotype. The rearrangement joins TRBV6-6 to TRBJ2-5, with TRBD2 matching over 7 bases. Trimming cost V 0 bases and J 3 bases; bases outside gene matches: 7. The germline gives CDR1 MNHNY, CDR2 SVGAGI (reference sequence). The CDR3 has 16 residues. The CDR3 bases are TGTGCCAGCAGTTACTCGGGGCTAGCGGTTAAAGAGACCCAGTACTTC. This encodes CASSYSGLAVKETQYF.

This clonotype has a handful of counts. This sequence joins TRBV27 and TRBJ2-3; tentative D call: TRBD2 (5 bases). CDR3 length: 17 amino acids. Germline V gene data show CDR1 as MNHEY and CDR2 as SMNVEV (reference sequence). V lost 5 bases to trimming and J lost 1 base, with 19 bases between them. In DNA form, the CDR3 reads TGTGCCAGCAGTCATAAGAGGGCAGCCACCCGCACAGATACGCAGTATTTT. Amino acids: CASSHKRAATRTDTQYF.

At least ten counts were recorded for this clonotype. The chain joins TRBV6-2 or TRBV6-3 to TRBJ2-7; 12 bases line up with TRBD2. The CDR3 runs to 15 residues. Germline assignment: CDR1 MNHEY and CDR2 SVGEGT. V was pared by 6 bases and J by 1 base, with 4 bases of the junction left unmatched. The CDR3 DNA follows: TGTGCCAGCAGATTACTAGCGGGAGGATCCTACGAGCAGTACTTC. Translated: CASRLLAGGSYEQYF.

This clonotype was recorded many times. V gene TRBV27 combines with J gene TRBJ1-5; D is ambiguous. Germline CDR1 is MNHEY and CDR2 is SMNVEV (reference sequence). The germline V and J ends were trimmed by 0 bases and 7 bases, with 7 bases remaining between them. The CDR3 loop spans 13 amino acids. CDR3 sequence (DNA): TGTGCCAGCAGTTTATCGTATGGCCAGCCCCAGCATTTT. Encoded protein: CASSLSYGQPQHF.

Only a few counts were recorded for this clonotype. The chain joins TRBV7-9 to TRBJ1-1; D may be TRBD1 (6 bases). Germline lookup yields CDR1 SEHNR and CDR2 FQNEAQ (reference sequence). The CDR3 extends over 14 amino acids. V gave up 1 base and J gave up 5 bases, with 11 bases separating them. CDR3 sequence: CASSLEGGRTEAFF. The DNA of the CDR3 is TGTGCCAGCAGCTTAGAAGGGGGGAGGACTGAAGCTTTCTTT.

The V and J genes are TRBV6-1 and TRBJ2-1; the match to TRBD2 covers 12 bases. Germline V gene lookup returns CDR1 MNHNS and CDR2 SASEGT. This CDR3 contains 15 residues. Germline trimming cut 6 bases from V and 10 bases from J; bases unmatched to any gene: 10. CDR3 nucleotides: TGTGCCAGCAGCAAACTAGCGGGAGGTAGTAGAGAGCAGTTCTTC. Translation gives CASSKLAGGSREQFF.

This clonotype was recorded at least ten times. The V call is TRBV10-3, the J call TRBJ2-7; 8 positions match TRBD1. The junction had 11 bases not matched to a gene; V was cut back by 1 base and J by 0 bases. This CDR3 is built from 18 residues. The germline V gene encodes CDR1 ENHRY and CDR2 SYGVKD. CDR3 region: CAISELVRTGSGSYEQYF. The DNA for the CDR3 is TGTGCCATCAGTGAGTTGGTTAGGACAGGGAGCGGCTCCTACGAGCAGTACTTC.

On this clonotype: A much larger clone is a single base away; this may be a read error. The V call is TRBV11-3, the J call TRBJ2-7, with TRBD2 matching over 12 bases. The CDR3 is 17 residues long. Germline CDR1 and CDR2: SGHNT and YENEEA. With 0 bases clipped from V and 5 bases from J, the junction kept 8 bases outside the gene matches. Here the CDR3 DNA reads TGTGCCAGCAGCTTAGATCGGCTAGCGGGAGGGAACCACGAGCAGTACTTC. It specifies CASSLDRLAGGNHEQYF.

This clonotype was counted at least ten times. The rearrangement joins TRBV6-1 to TRBJ2-5; 15 bases are shared with TRBD2. The CDR3 sequence is 19 residues long. Germline values: CDR1 MNHNS, CDR2 SASEGT. J gave up 5 bases and V 3 bases, and 13 bases lay outside the gene matches. The CDR3 DNA follows: TGTGCCAGCAGTGATCAAGGACTAGCGGGAGGGCCTGGATCTGAGACCCAGTACTTC. Its translation is CASSDQGLAGGPGSETQYF.

The V gene is TRBV19, the J gene TRBJ1-5; D ambiguous. The germline gives CDR1 LNHDA, CDR2 SQIVND (reference sequence). V was clipped by 1 base and J by 0 bases, with 10 bases between them. The length of the CDR3 is 16 residues. The CDR3 spells CASSIAELNSNQPQHF. CDR3 in DNA: TGTGCCAGTAGTATAGCAGAGTTGAATAGCAATCAGCCCCAGCATTTT. Full variable domain (outside the CDR3, taken from reference TRBV19 and TRBJ1-5): DGGITQSPKYLFRKEGQNVTLSCEQNLNHDAMYWYRQDPGQGLRLIYYSQIVNDFQKGDIAEGYSVSREKKESFPLTVTSAQKNPTAFYLCASSIAELNSNQPQHFGDGTRLSIL.

As concerns this clonotype: A single base separates this from a much larger clone, so it may be a read error. The chain is built from TRBV12-3 or TRBV12-4 and TRBJ2-5; TRBD1 matches at 9 bases. The CDR3 has 15 amino acids. J was trimmed by 4 bases and V by 1 base; bases with no gene match: 4. The CDR3 region has the DNA TGTGCCAGCAGTTTAGGGACAGGGGTAGGAGAGACCCAGTACTTC. The encoded protein is CASSLGTGVGETQYF.

This sequence joins TRBV5-4 and TRBJ2-1; the D call may be TRBD1 or TRBD2 (5 bases each). Germline V gene sequence: CDR1 SGHNT, CDR2 YYREEE (reference sequence). V lost 0 bases and J lost 0, with 13 bases in between. CDR3 length: 17 residues. CDR3 protein: CASSLGRARGSYNEQFF. In DNA, the CDR3 is TGTGCCAGCAGCTTGGGCAGGGCCCGGGGCTCCTACAATGAGCAGTTCTTC.

The chain is built from TRBV6-1 and TRBJ1-5; 11 nucleotides match TRBD1. Germline loops: CDR1 MNHNS, CDR2 SASEGT. The CDR3 is made up of 16 amino acids. V shed 5 bases, J shed 6 bases, and the junction held 9 bases outside the gene matches. In DNA, the CDR3 is TGTGCCAGCAGTCCCCTCCCGGGACAGGGGGGTCAGCCCCAGCATTTT. Its translation: CASSPLPGQGGQPQHF.

This clonotype was detected ten times or more. The chain carries TRBV6-2 or TRBV6-3 and TRBJ2-5, with unresolved D. Trimming took off 3 bases at V and 2 bases at J, with 13 bases between the two ends. CDR1 is MNHEY and CDR2 is SVGEGT in the germline V gene. This CDR3 has 15 residues. The CDR3 region has the DNA TGTGCCAGCAGTTATGGTCGGTCCTATCAAGAGACCCAGTACTTC. It is translated as CASSYGRSYQETQYF.

This clonotype has ten or more counts. CDR3 sequence: CASSRAPTVRPPYEQYF. Here the CDR3 DNA reads TGTGCCAGCTCACGGGCCCCCACGGTCCGGCCACCCTACGAGCAGTACTTC. The rearrangement uses TRBV18 and TRBJ2-7, with D uncertain. Germline CDR1 is KGHSH and CDR2 is LQKENI. This CDR3 has 17 amino acids. Trimming removed 4 bases from V and 2 bases from J, with 21 bases in between.

With respect to this clonotype: With a much larger clone just one base away, this may be a read error. The chain is built from TRBV20-1 and TRBJ2-7; TRBD2 agrees at 8 bases. The germline CDR1 and CDR2 sequences are DFQATT and SNEGSKA (reference sequence). The V segment lost 3 bases and the J segment 4 bases; nucleotides outside the gene matches: 2. This CDR3 spans 12 amino acids. CDR3 in amino acids: CSASGRVYEQYF. CDR3 DNA sequence: TGCAGTGCTAGCGGGAGGGTGTACGAGCAGTACTTC.